Each of the 21 T cell receptor beta chains below was sequenced from the same sample in a study of T cells in Graves' hyperthyroidism and ophthalmopathy. Amplified TCR beta CDR3 regions derived from RNA transcripts. During a first-round RT-PCR of the TCR CDR3, the HTBI primer set was used. TCRdb reprocessed the multiplex PCR reads via MiXCR and lists one record per CDR3 protein. The sample holds about 770,000 distinct CDR3 sequences, over 15% seen once. Sequences were obtained from blood. The receptor set was obtained from a woman aged 45-60 years with Graves' hyperthyroidism that later progressed to Graves' ophthalmopathy.

This chain joins TRBV29-1 and TRBJ2-1; D unresolved. V was cut by 7 bases and J by 9 bases, with 19 bases left in between. CDR1 is SQVTM and CDR2 is ANQGSEA in the germline V gene. This CDR3 is 13 amino acids long. CDR3 nucleotides: TGCAGCGCCGAAGATGCCTCGACGGGTGAGCAGTTCTTC. Amino acid sequence: CSAEDASTGEQFF.

The V gene is TRBV20-1, the J gene TRBJ2-3; D uncertain. Germline lookup yields CDR1 DFQATT and CDR2 SNEGSKA (reference sequence). V lost 6 bases and J lost 8, with 18 bases in between. The CDR3 has 13 residues. CDR3: CSAPDGPIGTQYF. The CDR3 DNA reads TGCAGTGCGCCGGACGGTCCAATTGGTACGCAGTATTTT.

This clonotype was observed at least ten times. CDR3 nucleotides: TGCAGTGCTAGCGTTATCTTCGAGCAGTACTTC. This codes for CSASVIFEQYF. The chain is built from TRBV20-1 and TRBJ2-7; no definite D call. V lost 3 bases and J 6 bases, leaving 9 bases between the germline ends. The CDR3 spans 11 residues. Germline CDR1 reads DFQATT; CDR2 reads SNEGSKA (reference sequence).

In this sample, this clonotype turned up a few times. The CDR3 DNA is TGTGCCAGCAGCGCGGGGGACAGCCGCTATGGCTACACCTTC. Protein product: CASSAGDSRYGYTF. The chain links TRBV9 to TRBJ1-2, with 7 bases that match TRBD1. The CDR3 has 14 residues. In germline, CDR1 is SGDLS, CDR2 YYNGEE. V trimming: 3 bases; J trimming: 4 bases; junction bases outside the gene matches: 6.

The V gene is TRBV5-5, the J gene TRBJ1-1; D gene uncertain. This CDR3 has 14 residues. V was cut by 2 bases and J by 1 base, with 9 bases left in between. The germline gives CDR1 SGHKS, CDR2 YYEKEE (reference sequence). The CDR3 loop is CASSFSPWNTEAFF. CDR3 coding DNA: TGTGCCAGCAGCTTTTCACCGTGGAACACTGAAGCTTTCTTT.

The V gene is TRBV3-1, the J gene TRBJ2-5; D might be TRBD2 (6 bases). CDR3 length: 14 residues. CDR1 and CDR2 (germline): LGHDT, YNNKEL (reference sequence). The ends were cut back, 4 bases at V and 5 bases at J, with 14 bases in the middle. CDR3 loop: CASSPSEGAETQYF. The CDR3 DNA is TGTGCCAGCAGCCCGTCGGAGGGTGCGGAGACCCAGTACTTC.

V gene TRBV4-1 combines with J gene TRBJ2-5, with a possible D match to TRBD1 (7 bases). The CDR3 covers 17 residues. Germline V gene sequence: CDR1 MGHRA, CDR2 YSYEKL. The ends were cut back, 0 bases at V and 0 bases at J, with 14 bases in the middle. The chain's CDR3 is CASSQDMAGGYQETQYF. CDR3 nucleotide sequence: TGCGCCAGCAGCCAAGATATGGCAGGGGGGTACCAAGAGACCCAGTACTTC.

The chain has TRBV7-8 and TRBJ2-3; a possible D gene is TRBD2 (6 bases). CDR1 is SGHVS, CDR2 FQNEAQ, per germline. The CDR3 spans 17 residues. The V gene lost 5 bases and the J gene lost 1 base, with 19 bases spanning the gap. The chain's CDR3 is CASSPSRGYTGTDTQYF. The CDR3 coding sequence is TGTGCCAGCAGCCCTTCACGGGGGTATACTGGCACAGATACGCAGTATTTT.

The rearrangement links TRBV3-1 to TRBJ2-7; D gene uncertain. Germline-derived CDR1 and CDR2 are LGHDT and YNNKEL (reference sequence). Trimming cost V 5 bases and J 2 bases, with 19 bases left between them. The CDR3 length is 16 residues. The CDR3 sequence: CASSLSPGLGPYEQYF. CDR3 nucleotide sequence: TGTGCCAGCAGCTTAAGTCCCGGCCTAGGCCCCTACGAGCAGTACTTC.

The J gene is TRBJ2-2, the V gene TRBV3-1, with 11 bases that match TRBD2. V was pared by 4 bases and J by 4 bases, with 8 bases of the junction left unmatched. Germline V gives CDR1 LGHDT, CDR2 YNNKEL (reference sequence). The CDR3 contains 17 residues. CDR3 sequence: CASSLLAGGLITGELFF. For the CDR3, the DNA is TGTGCCAGCAGCCTATTAGCGGGGGGGCTTATCACCGGGGAGCTGTTTTTT.

The chain carries TRBV9 and TRBJ2-1; possibly TRBD1 for D (5 bases). Trimming removed 0 bases from V and 10 bases from J, with 11 bases in between. Per the germline V gene, CDR1 is SGDLS and CDR2 is YYNGEE. The CDR3 sequence is 13 residues long. The CDR3 region is CASSVGWGSEQFF. The CDR3 region has the DNA TGTGCCAGCAGCGTAGGCTGGGGCTCGGAGCAGTTCTTC.

This clonotype was detected many times. This chain uses TRBV11-2 with TRBJ2-2; the D gene is possibly TRBD1 (5 bases). This CDR3 has 15 amino acids. Germline values: CDR1 SGHAT, CDR2 FQNNGV. With 6 bases removed from V and 5 bases from J, the gap between germline ends came to 16 bases. CDR3 nucleotide sequence: TGTGCCAGCAGACCTAGAACAGGTTTGACCGGGGAGCTGTTTTTT. It encodes CASRPRTGLTGELFF.

In its sample, this clonotype was seen many times. V is TRBV10-3 and J is TRBJ2-7; 7 nucleotides match TRBD2. The germline gives CDR1 ENHRY, CDR2 SYGVKD. The CDR3 totals 15 residues. V trimming: 5 bases; J trimming: 0 bases; junction bases outside the gene matches: 7. The DNA for the CDR3 is TGTGCCATCAGTCGGGGGGAACCGAGCTCCTACGAGCAGTACTTC. Protein sequence: CAISRGEPSSYEQYF.

The chain combines TRBV24-1 with TRBJ1-4; TRBD1 aligns across 9 bases. J gave up 5 bases and V 3 bases, and 12 bases lay outside the gene matches. This CDR3 is 18 amino acids long. The germline V gene has CDR1 KGHDR and CDR2 SFDVKD. The CDR3 protein is CATSDVRDRDRRNEKLFF. Here the CDR3 DNA reads TGTGCCACCAGTGATGTCCGGGACAGGGATCGAAGAAATGAAAAACTGTTTTTT.

This clonotype was counted ten times or more. The chain uses TRBV11-1 and TRBJ1-1; 9 nucleotides line up with TRBD1. This CDR3 has 15 amino acids. CDR1 is SGHAT and CDR2 is FQDESV in the germline V gene (reference sequence). Trimming cost V 3 bases and J 9 bases; bases outside gene matches: 11. The CDR3 bases are TGTGCCAGCAGCTTTAGTGGGACAGGGAGGACTAAAGCTTTCTTT. It codes for CASSFSGTGRTKAFF.

At least ten counts were recorded for this clonotype. This chain connects TRBV3-1 to TRBJ1-6; D gene unclear. This CDR3 region has 14 residues. The germline V gene has CDR1 LGHDT and CDR2 YNNKEL (reference sequence). Deletions cut 2 bases from V and 7 bases from J, with 9 bases between. As DNA, the CDR3 is TGTGCCAGCAGCCAAACCCAATTAAATTCACCCCTCCACTTT. Protein: CASSQTQLNSPLHF.

This clonotype has just a few counts. The chain uses TRBV30 and TRBJ1-5; 8 bases are shared with TRBD1. The germline gives CDR1 GTSNPN, CDR2 SVGIG (reference sequence). This CDR3 has 18 amino acids. Trimming cost V 5 bases and J 2 bases; bases outside gene matches: 17. The CDR3 here is CAWGSARGDRSRNQPQHF. The DNA of the CDR3 is TGTGCCTGGGGCTCAGCCCGTGGGGACAGGTCTCGCAATCAGCCCCAGCATTTT.

This clonotype was found a few times. Here the CDR3 reads CASSLEGGGYEQYF. The CDR3 nucleotides read TGTGCCAGCAGTTTAGAGGGAGGGGGCTACGAGCAGTACTTC. This chain connects TRBV12-3 or TRBV12-4 to TRBJ2-7; perhaps TRBD2 as D (7 bases). This CDR3 region has 14 residues. The V and J ends lost 1 base and 3 bases respectively, with 10 bases between them.

This clonotype has ten or more counts. V gene TRBV6-1 combines with J gene TRBJ1-2; no definite D call. CDR1 MNHNS and CDR2 SASEGT come from the germline V gene. The CDR3 is 11 residues long. The V end was cut by 5 bases, the J end by 8 bases, with 9 bases between. CDR3 nucleotide sequence: TGTGCCAGCAGTAACCGGAGAGGCTACACCTTC. Translating it yields CASSNRRGYTF.

This clonotype was detected ten times or more. The chain combines TRBV20-1 with TRBJ2-7, with 10 bases identical to TRBD1. V was clipped by 7 bases and J by 3 bases; unmatched bases: 12. Germline CDR1 DFQATT, CDR2 SNEGSKA (reference sequence). This CDR3 is 15 amino acids long. CDR3 in amino acids: CSGDRGIRSSYEQYF. Here the CDR3 DNA reads TGCAGTGGGGACAGGGGAATAAGGAGCAGCTACGAGCAGTACTTC.

In its sample, this clonotype was seen many times. V and J are TRBV30 and TRBJ1-1; D gene unclear. The germline gives CDR1 GTSNPN, CDR2 SVGIG (reference sequence). This CDR3 has 12 residues. Trimming cost V 7 bases and J 3 bases, with 12 bases left between them. The CDR3 region has the DNA TGTGCCTTAAACGAATGGGACACTGAAGCTTTCTTT. This translates into CALNEWDTEAFF.